This is a list of T cell receptor beta chains from one sample in a study of regulatory T cells in long-lasting Graves disease. From the multiplex PCR reads, TCRdb called clonotypes with MiXCR, one entry per CDR3 protein. The sample records approximately 400,000 distinct CDR3 sequences, 20% to 25% being singletons. This specimen consisted of peripheral blood mononuclear cells (PBMCs), obtained when the disease was refractory, from a patient treated with antithyroid drugs. The receptors were gathered from a woman aged 35 to 49 with Graves disease. Both conserved end residues are part of each CDR3. The D gene is left open where the match is weak. Only part of the rows carry a size: once, few, many, or a class if the clone is expanded.

- TRBJ1-2 TRBV3-1 many CASSQDPRTVVGYTF TGTGCCAGCAGCCAAGATCCCAGGACAGTTGTTGGCTACACCTTC
- TRBJ1-4 TRBV25-1 few CASSDAGTADEKLFF TGTGCCAGCAGTGATGCGGGCACCGCCGATGAAAAACTGTTTTTT
- TRBJ2-7 TRBV20-1 - CSARGDPRGYEQYF TGCAGTGCTAGAGGGGACCCGAGGGGCTACGAGCAGTACTTC
TRBD1 TRBJ2-7 TRBV10-3 many CAISGQGRDEQYF TGTGCCATCAGTGGACAGGGTCGCGACGAGCAGTACTTC
- TRBJ2-2 TRBV7-9 many CASKRITQGELFF TGTGCCAGCAAAAGGATCACCCAGGGGGAGCTGTTTTTT
- TRBJ2-5 TRBV12-3/TRBV12-4 many CASSLGPGEIEETQYF TGTGCCAGCAGTTTAGGACCCGGGGAGATTGAAGAGACCCAGTACTTC
- TRBJ1-5 TRBV19 few CASNTQTGPINQPQHF TGTGCCAGTAACACGCAGACCGGGCCCATCAATCAGCCCCAGCATTTT
- TRBJ1-1 TRBV5-1 few CASSLPGASEAFF TGCGCCAGCAGCCTTCCGGGGGCTTCTGAAGCTTTCTTT
- TRBJ2-7 TRBV11-3 - CASSLTGTLYEQYF TGTGCCAGCAGCCTGACCGGGACTCTCTACGAGCAGTACTTC
- TRBJ2-2 TRBV11-2 few CASSVSPGTANTGELFF TGTGCCAGCAGCGTAAGCCCCGGGACGGCGAACACCGGGGAGCTGTTTTTT
- TRBJ2-2 TRBV12-3/TRBV12-4 many CASSPSRTFTGELFF TGTGCCAGCAGCCCCAGTAGAACCTTCACCGGGGAGCTGTTTTTT
TRBD2 TRBJ2-7 TRBV10-3 many CAIRTSGSYEQYF TGTGCCATCAGAACTAGCGGGAGCTACGAGCAGTACTTC
- TRBJ2-2 TRBV6-1 - CASSEGRANGELFF TGTGCCAGCAGTGAGGGCAGGGCCAACGGGGAGCTGTTTTTT